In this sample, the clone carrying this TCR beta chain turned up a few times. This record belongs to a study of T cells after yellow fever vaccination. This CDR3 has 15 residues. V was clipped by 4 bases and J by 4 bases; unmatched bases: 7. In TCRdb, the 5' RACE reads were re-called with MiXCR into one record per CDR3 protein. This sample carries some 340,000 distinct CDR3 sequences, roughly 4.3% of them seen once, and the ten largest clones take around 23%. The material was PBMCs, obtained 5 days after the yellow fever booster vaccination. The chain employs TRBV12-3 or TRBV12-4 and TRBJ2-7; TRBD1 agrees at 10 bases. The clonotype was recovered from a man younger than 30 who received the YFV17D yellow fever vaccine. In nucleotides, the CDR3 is TGTGCCAGCAGTTCTGACAGGGGGCGCTTATACGAGCAGTACTTC. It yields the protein CASSSDRGRLYEQYF.